The table lists the clone carrying this TCR beta chain with a count of one. The antigen remains unidentified. The CDR3 consists of 16 residues. V was shortened by 0 bases and J by 4 bases, with 15 bases between the two germline ends. Germline V gene lookup returns CDR1 LNHNV and CDR2 YYDKDF (reference sequence). TCR beta CDR3 regions were amplified from RNA transcripts. The study used the HTBI primer set for a first-round RT-PCR of the TCR CDR3. TCRdb reprocessed the multiplex PCR reads with MiXCR, giving one entry per CDR3 protein. The data contain under 65,000 distinct CDR3 sequences, roughly half of them singletons. The sample belongs to a study of T cells in Graves' hyperthyroidism and ophthalmopathy. Study-level points and caveats: Ophthalmopathy, as predicted by the model, came a median 6.5 months after the prediction.

Uncontrolled infection, other autoimmune disease, pregnancy or lactation excluded patients. Diagnoses used clinical symptoms, serum thyroxine and TRAb, thyroid ultrasound and orbital computed tomography. V gene TRBV15 combines with J gene TRBJ1-1; D gene unclear. The TCR originated in a woman aged 60-70 years with Graves' ophthalmopathy. The sequenced sample was blood. CDR3 residues: CATSRDFRASTTEAFF. The CDR3 DNA reads TGTGCCACCAGCAGAGATTTTCGGGCGAGTACCACTGAAGCTTTCTTT.